This TCR beta chain comes out of a study of regulatory T cells in long-lasting Graves disease. The time point here: newly diagnosed GD, antithyroid drugs for less than 3 months. The TCR library was made from RNA that had been extracted from PBMCs in TRIzol. The patients were enrolled through endocrinology in Xi'an, China. The germline V gene has CDR1 SGDLS and CDR2 YYNGEE. V was pared by 6 bases and J by 0 bases, with 15 bases between. The CDR3 consists of 16 residues. In building TCR beta libraries, iRepertoire HTBI primers were used together with Arm-PCR of CDR3 regions. MiXCR, applied by TCRdb to the multiplex PCR reads, yields one record per CDR3 protein. The sample consists of approximately 560,000 distinct CDR3 sequences, around 16% of them appearing once. Another study also made use of these data, one on T cells in Graves' hyperthyroidism and ophthalmopathy.

The J gene is TRBJ2-2, the V gene TRBV9; TRBD2 is a possible D gene (6 bases). The source of this sequence is a man between 18 and 35 years old with Graves disease. The sample consisted of peripheral blood mononuclear cells (PBMCs), taken at new diagnosis, from a patient treated with antithyroid drugs. The CDR3 sequence is CASTPLGLSNTGELFF. In DNA form, the CDR3 reads TGTGCCAGCACCCCCCTGGGACTTTCGAACACCGGGGAGCTGTTTTTT.